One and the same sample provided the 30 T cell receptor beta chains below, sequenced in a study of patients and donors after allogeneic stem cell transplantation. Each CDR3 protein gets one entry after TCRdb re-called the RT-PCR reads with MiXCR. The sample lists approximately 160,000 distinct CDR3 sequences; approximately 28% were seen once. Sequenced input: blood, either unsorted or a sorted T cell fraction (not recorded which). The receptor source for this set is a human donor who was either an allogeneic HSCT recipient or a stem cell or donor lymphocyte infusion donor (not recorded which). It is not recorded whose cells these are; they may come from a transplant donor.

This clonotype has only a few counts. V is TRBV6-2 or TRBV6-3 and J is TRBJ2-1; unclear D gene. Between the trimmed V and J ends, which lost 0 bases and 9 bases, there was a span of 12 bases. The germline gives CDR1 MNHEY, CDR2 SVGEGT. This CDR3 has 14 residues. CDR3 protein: CASSYSGFTGEQFF. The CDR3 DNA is TGTGCCAGCAGTTACTCCGGGTTTACGGGTGAGCAGTTCTTC.

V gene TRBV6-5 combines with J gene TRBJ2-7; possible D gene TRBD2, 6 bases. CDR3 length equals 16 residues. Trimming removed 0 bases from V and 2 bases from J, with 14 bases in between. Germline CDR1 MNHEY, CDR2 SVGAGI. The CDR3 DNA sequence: TGTGCCAGCAGTTACTCGAAGGAGGGGAACACCTACGAGCAGTACTTC. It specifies CASSYSKEGNTYEQYF.

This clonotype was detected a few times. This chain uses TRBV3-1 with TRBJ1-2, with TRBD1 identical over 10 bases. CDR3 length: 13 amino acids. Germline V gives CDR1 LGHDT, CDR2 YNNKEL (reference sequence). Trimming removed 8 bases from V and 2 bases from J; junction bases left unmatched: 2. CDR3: CASAGQGNYGYTF. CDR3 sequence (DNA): TGTGCCAGCGCGGGACAGGGGAACTATGGCTACACCTTC.

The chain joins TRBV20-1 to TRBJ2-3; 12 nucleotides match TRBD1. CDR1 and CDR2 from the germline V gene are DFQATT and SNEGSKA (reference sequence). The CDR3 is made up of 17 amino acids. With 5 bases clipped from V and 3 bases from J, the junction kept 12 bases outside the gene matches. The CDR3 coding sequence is TGCAGTGCTCGCCTCCCCGGGACAGGGGGCAGAACAGATACGCAGTATTTT. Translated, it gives CSARLPGTGGRTDTQYF.

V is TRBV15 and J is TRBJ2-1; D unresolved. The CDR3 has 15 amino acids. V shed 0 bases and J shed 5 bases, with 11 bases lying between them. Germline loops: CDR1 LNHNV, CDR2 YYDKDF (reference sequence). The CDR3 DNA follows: TGTGCCACCAGCAGAGATCAGGTCTTCAACAATGAGCAGTTCTTC. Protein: CATSRDQVFNNEQFF.

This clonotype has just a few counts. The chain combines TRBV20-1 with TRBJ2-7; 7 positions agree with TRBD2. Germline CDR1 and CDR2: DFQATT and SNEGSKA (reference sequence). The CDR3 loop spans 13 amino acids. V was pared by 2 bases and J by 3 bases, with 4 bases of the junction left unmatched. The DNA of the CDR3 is TGCAGTGCTAGAAAGGCGGGAGACTACGAGCAGTACTTC. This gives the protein CSARKAGDYEQYF.

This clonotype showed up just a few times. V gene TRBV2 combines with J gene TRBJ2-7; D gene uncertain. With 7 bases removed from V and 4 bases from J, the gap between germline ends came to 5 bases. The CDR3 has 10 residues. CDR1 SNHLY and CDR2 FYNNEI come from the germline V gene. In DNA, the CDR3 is TGTGCCAGCAATCCTTACGAGCAGTACTTC. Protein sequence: CASNPYEQYF.

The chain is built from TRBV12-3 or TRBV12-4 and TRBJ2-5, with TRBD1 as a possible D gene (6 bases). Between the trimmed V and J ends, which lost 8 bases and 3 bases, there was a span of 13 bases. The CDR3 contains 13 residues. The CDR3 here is CASAPNREETQYF. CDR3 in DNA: TGTGCCAGCGCTCCAAACAGGGAAGAGACCCAGTACTTC.

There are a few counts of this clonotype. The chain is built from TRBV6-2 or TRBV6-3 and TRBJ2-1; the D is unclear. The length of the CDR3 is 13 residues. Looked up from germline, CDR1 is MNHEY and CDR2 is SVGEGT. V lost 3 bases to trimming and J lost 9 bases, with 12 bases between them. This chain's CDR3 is CASSYNHRAEQFF. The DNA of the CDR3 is TGTGCCAGCAGTTATAACCACCGGGCTGAGCAGTTCTTC.

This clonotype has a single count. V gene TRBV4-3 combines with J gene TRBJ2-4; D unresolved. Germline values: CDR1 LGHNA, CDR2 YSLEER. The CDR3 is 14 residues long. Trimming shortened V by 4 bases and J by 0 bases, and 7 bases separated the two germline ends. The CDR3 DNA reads TGCGCCAGCAGCCCCACAGAAGCCAAAAACATTCAGTACTTC. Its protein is CASSPTEAKNIQYF.

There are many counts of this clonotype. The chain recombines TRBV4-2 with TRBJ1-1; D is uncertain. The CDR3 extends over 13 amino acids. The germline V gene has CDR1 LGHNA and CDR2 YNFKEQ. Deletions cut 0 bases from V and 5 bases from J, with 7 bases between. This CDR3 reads CASSQEAGTEAFF. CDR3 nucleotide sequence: TGTGCCAGCAGCCAAGAGGCGGGAACTGAAGCTTTCTTT.

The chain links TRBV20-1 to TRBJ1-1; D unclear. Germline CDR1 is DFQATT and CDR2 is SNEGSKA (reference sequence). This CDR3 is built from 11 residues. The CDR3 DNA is TGCAGGGCACTAGAAAGAGCTGAAGCTTTCTTT. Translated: CRALERAEAFF.

CDR3 DNA: TGTGCCAGCAGTCAGGGGCGTTCTGGGGCCAACGTCCTGACTTTC. This codes for CASSQGRSGANVLTF. The chain couples TRBV13 to TRBJ2-6; D is possibly TRBD1 (6 bases). CDR1 is PRHDT and CDR2 is FYEKMQ in the germline V gene (reference sequence). V lost 6 bases to trimming and J lost 1 base, with 10 bases between them. The CDR3 has 15 residues. Filled out from reference TRBV13 and TRBJ2-6, the complete variable domain reads AAGVIQSPRHLIKEKRETATLKCYPIPRHDTVYWYQQGPGQDPQFLISFYEKMQSDKGSIPDRFSAQQFSDYHSELNMSSLELGDSALYFCASSQGRSGANVLTFGAGSRLTVL.

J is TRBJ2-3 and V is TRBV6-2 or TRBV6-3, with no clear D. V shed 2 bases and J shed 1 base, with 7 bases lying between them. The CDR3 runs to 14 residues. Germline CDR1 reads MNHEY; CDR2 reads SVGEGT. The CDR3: CASSYDSGTDTQYF. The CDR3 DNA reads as TGTGCCAGCAGTTACGATTCGGGCACAGATACGCAGTATTTT.

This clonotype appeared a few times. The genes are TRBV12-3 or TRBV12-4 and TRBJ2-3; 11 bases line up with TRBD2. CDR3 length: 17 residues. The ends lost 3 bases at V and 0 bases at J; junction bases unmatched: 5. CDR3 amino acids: CASSFPTSGTSTDTQYF. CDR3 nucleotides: TGTGCCAGCAGTTTCCCGACTAGCGGGACTAGCACAGATACGCAGTATTTT.

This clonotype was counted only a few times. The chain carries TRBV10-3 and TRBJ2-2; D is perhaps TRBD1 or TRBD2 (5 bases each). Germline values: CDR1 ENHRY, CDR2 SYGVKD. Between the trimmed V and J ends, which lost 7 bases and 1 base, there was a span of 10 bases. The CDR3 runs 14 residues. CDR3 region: CAITPGRNTGELFF. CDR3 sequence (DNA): TGTGCCATCACGCCAGGGAGGAACACCGGGGAGCTGTTTTTT.

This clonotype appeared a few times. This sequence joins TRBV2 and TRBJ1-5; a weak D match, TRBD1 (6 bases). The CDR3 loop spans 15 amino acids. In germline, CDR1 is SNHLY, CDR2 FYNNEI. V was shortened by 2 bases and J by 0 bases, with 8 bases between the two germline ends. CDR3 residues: CASSEQGFSNQPQHF. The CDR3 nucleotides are TGTGCCAGCAGTGAACAGGGGTTTAGCAATCAGCCCCAGCATTTT.

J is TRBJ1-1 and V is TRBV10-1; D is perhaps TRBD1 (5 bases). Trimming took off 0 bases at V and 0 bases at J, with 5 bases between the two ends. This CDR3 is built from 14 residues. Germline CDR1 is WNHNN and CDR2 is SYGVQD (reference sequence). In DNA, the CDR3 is TGCGCCAGCAGTGAGTCGGGGGTGAACACTGAAGCTTTCTTT. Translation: CASSESGVNTEAFF.

CDR3 DNA: TGTGCCAGCAGCCAGGGACTAGCTGGGATTCCGTTCTTC. Encoded protein: CASSQGLAGIPFF. This chain joins TRBV6-5 and TRBJ2-1; 9 bases fit TRBD2. V was clipped by 6 bases and J by 15 bases; unmatched bases: 12. The germline CDR1 and CDR2 sequences are MNHEY and SVGAGI. This CDR3 is 13 amino acids long.

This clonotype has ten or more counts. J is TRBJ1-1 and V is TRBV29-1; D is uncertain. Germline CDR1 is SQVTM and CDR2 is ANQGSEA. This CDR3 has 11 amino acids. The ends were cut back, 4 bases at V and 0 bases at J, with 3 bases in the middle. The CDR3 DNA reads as TGCAGCGTTGTGCTGAACACTGAAGCTTTCTTT. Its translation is CSVVLNTEAFF.

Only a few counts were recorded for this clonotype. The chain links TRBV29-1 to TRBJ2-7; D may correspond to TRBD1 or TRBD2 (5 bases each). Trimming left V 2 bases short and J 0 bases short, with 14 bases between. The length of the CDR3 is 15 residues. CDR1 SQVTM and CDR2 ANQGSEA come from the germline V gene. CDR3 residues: CSVENRGTPSYEQYF. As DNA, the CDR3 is TGCAGCGTTGAAAATCGAGGGACCCCCTCCTACGAGCAGTACTTC.

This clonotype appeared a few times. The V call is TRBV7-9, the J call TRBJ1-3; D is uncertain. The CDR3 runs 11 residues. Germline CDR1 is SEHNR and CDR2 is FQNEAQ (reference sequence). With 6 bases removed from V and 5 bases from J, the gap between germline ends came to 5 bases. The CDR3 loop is CASRDRNTIYF. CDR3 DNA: TGTGCCAGCAGAGATAGAAACACCATATATTTT.

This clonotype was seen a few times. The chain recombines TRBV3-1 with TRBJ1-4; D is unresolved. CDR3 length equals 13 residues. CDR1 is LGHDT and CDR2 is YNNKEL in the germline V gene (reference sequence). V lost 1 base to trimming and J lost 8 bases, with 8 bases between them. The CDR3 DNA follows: TGTGCCAGCAGCCAAGCGCGGGGAGAAAAACTGTTTTTT. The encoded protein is CASSQARGEKLFF.

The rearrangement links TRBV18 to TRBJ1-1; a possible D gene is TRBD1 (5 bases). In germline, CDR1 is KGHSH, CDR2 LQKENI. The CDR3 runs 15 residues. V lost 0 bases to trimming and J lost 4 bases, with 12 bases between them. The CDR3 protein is CASSPPGGAATEAFF. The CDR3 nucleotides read TGTGCCAGCTCACCACCGGGAGGGGCGGCCACTGAAGCTTTCTTT.

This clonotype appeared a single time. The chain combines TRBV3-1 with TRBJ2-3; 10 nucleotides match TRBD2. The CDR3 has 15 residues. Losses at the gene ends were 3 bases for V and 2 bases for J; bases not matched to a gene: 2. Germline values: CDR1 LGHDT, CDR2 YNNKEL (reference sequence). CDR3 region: CASSQTSGFTDTQYF. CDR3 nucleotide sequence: TGTGCCAGCAGCCAGACTAGCGGGTTCACAGATACGCAGTATTTT.

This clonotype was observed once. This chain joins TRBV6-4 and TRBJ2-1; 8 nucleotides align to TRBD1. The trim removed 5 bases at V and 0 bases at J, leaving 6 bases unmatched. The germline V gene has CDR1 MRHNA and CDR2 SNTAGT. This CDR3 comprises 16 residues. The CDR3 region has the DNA TGTGCCAGCAGTTCCCGACAGGGGAGCTCCTACAATGAGCAGTTCTTC. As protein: CASSSRQGSSYNEQFF.

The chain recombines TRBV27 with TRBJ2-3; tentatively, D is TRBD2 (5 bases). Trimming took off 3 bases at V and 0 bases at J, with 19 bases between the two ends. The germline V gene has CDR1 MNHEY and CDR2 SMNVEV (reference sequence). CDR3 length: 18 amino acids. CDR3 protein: CASSLRVGAPISTDTQYF. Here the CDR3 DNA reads TGTGCCAGCAGTTTGAGGGTGGGCGCCCCCATTAGCACAGATACGCAGTATTTT.

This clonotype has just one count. CDR3 loop: CASRWLGWGTEAFF. CDR3 DNA: TGTGCCAGCAGGTGGCTCGGATGGGGGACTGAAGCTTTCTTT. The chain employs TRBV2 and TRBJ1-1; possibly TRBD1 for D (5 bases). This CDR3 has 14 residues. CDR1 is SNHLY, CDR2 FYNNEI, per germline. V shed 6 bases and J shed 5 bases, with 16 bases lying between them.

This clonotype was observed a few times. The CDR3 nucleotides are TGTGCTTCCGGACACTATAGCAATCAGCCCCAGCATTTT. It codes for CASGHYSNQPQHF. The rearrangement links TRBV6-2 or TRBV6-3 to TRBJ1-5; maybe TRBD1 (5 bases). The CDR3 has 13 residues. CDR1 MNHEY and CDR2 SVGEGT come from the germline V gene.

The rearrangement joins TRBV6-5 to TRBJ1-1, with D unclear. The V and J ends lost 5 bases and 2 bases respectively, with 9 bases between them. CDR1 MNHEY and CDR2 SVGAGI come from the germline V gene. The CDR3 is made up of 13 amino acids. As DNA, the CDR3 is TGTGCCAGCAGTGGGATCTTTAACACTGAAGCTTTCTTT. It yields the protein CASSGIFNTEAFF.